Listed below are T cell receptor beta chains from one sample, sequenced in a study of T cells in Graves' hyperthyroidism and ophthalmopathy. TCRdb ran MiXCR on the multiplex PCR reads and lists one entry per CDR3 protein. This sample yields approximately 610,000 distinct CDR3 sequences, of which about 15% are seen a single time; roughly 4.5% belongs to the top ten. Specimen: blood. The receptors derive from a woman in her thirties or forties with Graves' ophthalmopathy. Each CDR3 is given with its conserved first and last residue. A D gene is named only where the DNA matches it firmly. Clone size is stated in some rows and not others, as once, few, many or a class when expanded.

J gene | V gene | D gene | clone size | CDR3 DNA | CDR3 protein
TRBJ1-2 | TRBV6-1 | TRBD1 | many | TGTGCCAGCAGCGTCGGGACAGGGGGTTTCGGAGGCTACACCTTC | CASSVGTGGFGGYTF
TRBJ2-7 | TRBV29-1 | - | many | TGCAGCGTTGCTTCTTGGGCCCACGAGCAGTACTTC | CSVASWAHEQYF
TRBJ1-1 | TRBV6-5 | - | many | TGTGCCAGCAGTTTTCGGCCAGGCACTGAAGCTTTCTTT | CASSFRPGTEAFF
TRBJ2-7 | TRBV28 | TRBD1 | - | TGTGCCAGCAGTGGGACAGGGGGCTACTACGAGCAGTACTTC | CASSGTGGYYEQYF
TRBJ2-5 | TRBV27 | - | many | TGTGCCAGCAGTTCCCCCCTGAGGCAGCAAGAGACCCAGTACTTC | CASSSPLRQQETQYF
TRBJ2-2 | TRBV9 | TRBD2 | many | TGTGCCAGCAGCGTAGCAGTCCTAGCGGTGAACACCGGGGAGCTGTTTTTT | CASSVAVLAVNTGELFF
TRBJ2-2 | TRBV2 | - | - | TGTGCCAGCAGTGATTTTGGGGTTACCGGGGAGCTGTTTTTT | CASSDFGVTGELFF
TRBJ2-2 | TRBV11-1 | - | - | TGTGCCAGCAGCTTAGGACGGCAGGGTAACACCGGGGAGCTGTTTTTT | CASSLGRQGNTGELFF
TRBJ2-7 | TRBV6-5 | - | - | TGTGCCAGCAGTTACGGACAGTCTAGCTCCTACGAGCAGTACTTC | CASSYGQSSSYEQYF
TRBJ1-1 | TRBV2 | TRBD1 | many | TGTGCCAGCAGTGTAGGACAGGGAATTGAAGCTTTCTTT | CASSVGQGIEAFF
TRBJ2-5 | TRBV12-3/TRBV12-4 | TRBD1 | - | TGTGCCAGCAGTTCGCACAGGGGGCAAGAGACCCAGTACTTC | CASSSHRGQETQYF
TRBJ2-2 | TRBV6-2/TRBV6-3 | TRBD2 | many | TGTGCCAGCAGTTACTCTCCGTGGCGCGGCGGGAGGTTCACCGGGGAGCTGTTTTTT | CASSYSPWRGGRFTGELFF
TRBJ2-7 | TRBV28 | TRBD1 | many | TGTGCCAGCAGTACTGGGGACAGGCACTTTTTCTTC | CASSTGDRHFFF
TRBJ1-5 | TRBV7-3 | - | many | TGTGCCAGCAGCGGCGGGGTGCCCATTAATCAGCCCCAGCATTTT | CASSGGVPINQPQHF
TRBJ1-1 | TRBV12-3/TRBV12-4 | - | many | TGTGCCAGCAGTTTCGGTCCGGGGGCTTTCTTT | CASSFGPGAFF
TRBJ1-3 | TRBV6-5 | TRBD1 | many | TGTGCCAGCAGTTACTCTTTCAGGGGGGATGGAAACACCATATATTTT | CASSYSFRGDGNTIYF
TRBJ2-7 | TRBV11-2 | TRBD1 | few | TGTGCCAGCAGCATACAATTCGACAGGGGCGAGCAGTACTTC | CASSIQFDRGEQYF
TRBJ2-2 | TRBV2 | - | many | TGTGCCAGCAGTGCAAGTGGAACCGGGGAGCTGTTTTTT | CASSASGTGELFF
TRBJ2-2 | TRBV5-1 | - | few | TGCGCCAGCAGCTCCTACATCAGGGGCGTAACCGGGGAGCTGTTTTTT | CASSSYIRGVTGELFF
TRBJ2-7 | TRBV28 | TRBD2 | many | TGTGCCAGCAGACTAGCGGGAGCCCACGAGCAGTACTTC | CASRLAGAHEQYF
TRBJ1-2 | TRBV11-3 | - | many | TGTGCCAGCAGTGACGGGACGTCCTATGGCTACACCTTC | CASSDGTSYGYTF
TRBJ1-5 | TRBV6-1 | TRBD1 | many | TGTGCCAGCAGTCCTGAGGGGGCAGGGTATCAGCCCCAGCATTTT | CASSPEGAGYQPQHF
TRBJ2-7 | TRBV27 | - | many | TGTGCCAGCAGTCCGGGACGGAAAAGCTACGAGCAGTACTTC | CASSPGRKSYEQYF
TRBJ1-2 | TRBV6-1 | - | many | TGTGCCAGCAGTCCAACCCACGGAGGACAGTACTACACCTTC | CASSPTHGGQYYTF
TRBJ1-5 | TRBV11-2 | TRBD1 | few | TGTGCCAGCAGCCTGGGACAGGCTCAGCCCCAGCATTTT | CASSLGQAQPQHF